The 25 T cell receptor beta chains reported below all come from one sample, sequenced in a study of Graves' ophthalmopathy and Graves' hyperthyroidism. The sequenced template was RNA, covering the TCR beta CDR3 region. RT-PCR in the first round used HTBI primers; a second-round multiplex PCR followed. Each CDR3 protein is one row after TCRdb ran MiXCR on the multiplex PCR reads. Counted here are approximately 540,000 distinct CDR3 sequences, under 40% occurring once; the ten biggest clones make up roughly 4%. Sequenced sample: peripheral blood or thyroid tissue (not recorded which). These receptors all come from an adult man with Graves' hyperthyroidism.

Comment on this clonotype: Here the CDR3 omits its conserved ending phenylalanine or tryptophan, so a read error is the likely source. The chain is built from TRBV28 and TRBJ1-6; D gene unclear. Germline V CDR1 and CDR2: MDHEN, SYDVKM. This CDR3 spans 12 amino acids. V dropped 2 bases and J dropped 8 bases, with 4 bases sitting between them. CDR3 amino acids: CASSLIHSPLHL. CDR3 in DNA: TGTGCCAGCAGTTTAATCCATTCACCCCTCCACTTG.

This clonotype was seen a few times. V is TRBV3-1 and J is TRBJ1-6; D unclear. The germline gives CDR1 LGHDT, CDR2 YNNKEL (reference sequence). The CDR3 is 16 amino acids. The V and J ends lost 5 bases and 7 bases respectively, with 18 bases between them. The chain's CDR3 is CASSNFFRAPNSPLHF. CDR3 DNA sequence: TGTGCCAGCAGCAACTTTTTCCGGGCCCCGAATTCACCCCTCCACTTT.

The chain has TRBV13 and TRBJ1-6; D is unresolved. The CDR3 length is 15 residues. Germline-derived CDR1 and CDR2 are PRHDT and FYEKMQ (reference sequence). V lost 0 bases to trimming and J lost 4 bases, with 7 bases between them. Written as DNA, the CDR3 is TGTGCCAGCAGCTTAGGACGGATTTATAATTCACCCCTCCACTTT. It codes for CASSLGRIYNSPLHF. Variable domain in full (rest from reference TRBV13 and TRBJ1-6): AAGVIQSPRHLIKEKRETATLKCYPIPRHDTVYWYQQGPGQDPQFLISFYEKMQSDKGSIPDRFSAQQFSDYHSELNMSSLELGDSALYFCASSLGRIYNSPLHFGNGTRLTVT.

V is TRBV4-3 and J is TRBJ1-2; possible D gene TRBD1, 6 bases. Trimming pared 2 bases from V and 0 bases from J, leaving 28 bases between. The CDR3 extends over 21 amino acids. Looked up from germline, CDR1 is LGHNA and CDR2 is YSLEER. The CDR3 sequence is CASSQPGPEPRGQLANYGYTF. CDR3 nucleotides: TGCGCCAGCAGCCAACCGGGACCAGAACCTCGCGGACAGTTAGCTAACTATGGCTACACCTTC.

The CDR3 DNA follows: TGCAGCGATACAGGGGGCACAGATACGCAGTATTTT. Its protein product is CSDTGGTDTQYF. The chain links TRBV29-1 to TRBJ2-3; 7 bases agree with TRBD1. The CDR3 is 12 residues long. The V gene's germline CDR1 is SQVTM and CDR2 ANQGSEA. J gave up 1 base and V 7 bases, and 2 bases lay outside the gene matches.

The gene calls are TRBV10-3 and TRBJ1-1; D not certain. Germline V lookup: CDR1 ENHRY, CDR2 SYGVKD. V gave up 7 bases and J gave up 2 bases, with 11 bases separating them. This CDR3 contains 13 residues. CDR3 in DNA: TGTGCCATCAACCCCAAAGAAAACACTGAAGCTTTCTTT. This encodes CAINPKENTEAFF.

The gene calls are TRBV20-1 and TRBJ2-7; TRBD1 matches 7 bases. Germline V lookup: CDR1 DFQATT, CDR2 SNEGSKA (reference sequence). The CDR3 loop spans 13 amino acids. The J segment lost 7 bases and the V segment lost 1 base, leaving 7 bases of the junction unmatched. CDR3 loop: CSARGTGAWEQYF. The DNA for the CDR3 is TGCAGTGCTAGAGGAACAGGGGCTTGGGAGCAGTACTTC.

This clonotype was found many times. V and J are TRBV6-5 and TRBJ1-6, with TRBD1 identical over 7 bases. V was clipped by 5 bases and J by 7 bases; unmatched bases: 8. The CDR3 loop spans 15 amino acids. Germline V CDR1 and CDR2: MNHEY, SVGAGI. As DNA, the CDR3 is TGTGCCAGCAGTACTTCTGGGACAGTCAATTCACCCCTCCACTTT. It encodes CASSTSGTVNSPLHF.

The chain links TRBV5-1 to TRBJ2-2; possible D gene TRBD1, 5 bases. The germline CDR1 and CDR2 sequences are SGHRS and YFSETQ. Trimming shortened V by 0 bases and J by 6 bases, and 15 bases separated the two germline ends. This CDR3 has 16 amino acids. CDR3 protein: CASSLGQGSAAGELFF. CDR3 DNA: TGCGCCAGCAGCTTGGGGCAGGGAAGCGCCGCCGGGGAGCTGTTTTTT.

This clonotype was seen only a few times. The CDR3 protein is CASSPRAGDSGNTIYF. In nucleotides, the CDR3 is TGTGCCAGCTCACCACGTGCGGGTGACTCTGGAAACACCATATATTTT. The V call is TRBV5-5, the J call TRBJ1-3; no clear D. Germline assignment: CDR1 SGHKS and CDR2 YYEKEE (reference sequence). V lost 7 bases and J lost 0, with 17 bases in between. The CDR3 loop spans 16 amino acids.

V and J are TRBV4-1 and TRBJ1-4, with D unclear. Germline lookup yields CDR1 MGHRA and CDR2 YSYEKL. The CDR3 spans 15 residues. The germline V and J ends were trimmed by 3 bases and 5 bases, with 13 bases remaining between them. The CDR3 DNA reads TGCGCCAGCAGCCATGGCAGGAGAGAAAATGAAAAACTGTTTTTT. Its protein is CASSHGRRENEKLFF.

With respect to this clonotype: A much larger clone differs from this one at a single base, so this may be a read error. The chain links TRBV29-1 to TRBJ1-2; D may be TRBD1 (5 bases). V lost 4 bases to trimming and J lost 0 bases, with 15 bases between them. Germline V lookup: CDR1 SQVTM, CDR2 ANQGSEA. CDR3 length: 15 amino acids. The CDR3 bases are TGCAGCGTTGCGACAATGACAGACACTAACTATGGCTACACCTTC. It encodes CSVATMTDTNYGYTF.

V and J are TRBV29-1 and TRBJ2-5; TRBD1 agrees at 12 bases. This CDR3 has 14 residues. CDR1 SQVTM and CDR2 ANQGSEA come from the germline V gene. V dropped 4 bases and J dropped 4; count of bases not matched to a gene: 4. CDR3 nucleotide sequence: TGCAGCGTTGGCCTGGGACAGGGGGCAGAGACCCAGTACTTC. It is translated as CSVGLGQGAETQYF.

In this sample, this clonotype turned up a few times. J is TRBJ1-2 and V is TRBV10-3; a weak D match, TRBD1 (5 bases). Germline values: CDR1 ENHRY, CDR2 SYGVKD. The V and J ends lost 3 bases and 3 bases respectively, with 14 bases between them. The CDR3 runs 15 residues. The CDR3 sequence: CAISDRDRFHYGYTF. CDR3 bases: TGTGCCATCAGTGACCGGGACCGTTTCCACTATGGCTACACCTTC.

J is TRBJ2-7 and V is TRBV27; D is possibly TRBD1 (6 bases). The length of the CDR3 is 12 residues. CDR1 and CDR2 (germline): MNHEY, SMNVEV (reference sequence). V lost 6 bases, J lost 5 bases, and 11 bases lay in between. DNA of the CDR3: TGTGCCAGCAGAAACAGGGTCCACGAGCAGTACTTC. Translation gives CASRNRVHEQYF.

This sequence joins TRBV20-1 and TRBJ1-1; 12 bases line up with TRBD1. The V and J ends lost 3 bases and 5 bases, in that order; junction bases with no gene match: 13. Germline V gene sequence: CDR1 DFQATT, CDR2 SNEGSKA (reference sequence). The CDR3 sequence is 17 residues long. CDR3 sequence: CSARNIWDRGRGTEAFF. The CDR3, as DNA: TGCAGTGCTAGGAATATATGGGACAGGGGGCGAGGGACTGAAGCTTTCTTT.

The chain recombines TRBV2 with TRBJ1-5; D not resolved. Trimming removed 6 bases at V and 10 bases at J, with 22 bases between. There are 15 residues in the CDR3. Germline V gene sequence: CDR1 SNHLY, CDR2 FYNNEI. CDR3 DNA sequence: TGTGCCAGCAGCTACGTGGGTTCTGGCAGTCACCCCCAGCATTTT. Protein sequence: CASSYVGSGSHPQHF.

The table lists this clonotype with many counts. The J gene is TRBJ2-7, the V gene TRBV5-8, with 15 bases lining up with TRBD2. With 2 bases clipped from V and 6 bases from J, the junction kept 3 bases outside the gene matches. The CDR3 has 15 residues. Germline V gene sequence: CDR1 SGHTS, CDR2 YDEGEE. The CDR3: CASSLMGLAGGEQYF. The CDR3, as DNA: TGTGCCAGCAGCTTAATGGGACTAGCGGGAGGCGAGCAGTACTTC.

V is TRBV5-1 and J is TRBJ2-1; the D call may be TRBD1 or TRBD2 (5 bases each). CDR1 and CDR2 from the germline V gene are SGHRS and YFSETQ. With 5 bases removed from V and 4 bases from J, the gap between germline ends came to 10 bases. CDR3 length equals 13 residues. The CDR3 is CASRRGAYNEQFF. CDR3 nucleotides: TGCGCCAGCAGAAGGGGAGCATACAATGAGCAGTTCTTC.

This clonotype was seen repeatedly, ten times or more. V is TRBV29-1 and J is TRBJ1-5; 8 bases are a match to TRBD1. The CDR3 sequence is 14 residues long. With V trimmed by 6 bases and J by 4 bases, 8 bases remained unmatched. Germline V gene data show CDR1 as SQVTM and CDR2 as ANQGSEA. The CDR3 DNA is TGCAGCGTCGCCGGACAGGGACGGAATCAGCCCCAGCATTTT. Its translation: CSVAGQGRNQPQHF.

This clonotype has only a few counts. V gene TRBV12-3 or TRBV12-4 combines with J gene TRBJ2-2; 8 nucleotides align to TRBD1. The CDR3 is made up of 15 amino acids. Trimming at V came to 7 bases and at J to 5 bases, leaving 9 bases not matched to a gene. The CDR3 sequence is CASNPGQGGTGELFF. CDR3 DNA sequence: TGTGCCAGCAACCCCGGACAGGGAGGAACCGGGGAGCTGTTTTTT.

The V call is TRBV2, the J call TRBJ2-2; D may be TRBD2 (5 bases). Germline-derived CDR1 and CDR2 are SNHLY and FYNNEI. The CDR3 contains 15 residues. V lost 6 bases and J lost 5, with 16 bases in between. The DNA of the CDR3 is TGTGCCAGCAGCGGGGAGCCCGCGAGTACCGGGGAGCTGTTTTTT. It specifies CASSGEPASTGELFF.

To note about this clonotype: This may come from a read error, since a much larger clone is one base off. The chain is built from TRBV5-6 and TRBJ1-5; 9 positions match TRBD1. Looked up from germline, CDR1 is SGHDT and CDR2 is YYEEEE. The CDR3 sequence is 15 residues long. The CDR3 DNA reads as TGTGCCGGCAGCTTGGGACAGGGTGTCGATCAGCCCCAGCATTTT. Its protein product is CAGSLGQGVDQPQHF.

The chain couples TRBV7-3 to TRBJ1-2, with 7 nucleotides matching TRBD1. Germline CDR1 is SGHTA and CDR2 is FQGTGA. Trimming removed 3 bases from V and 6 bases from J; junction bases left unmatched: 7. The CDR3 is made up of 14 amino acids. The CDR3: CASSLDRRGDGYTF. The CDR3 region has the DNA TGTGCCAGCAGCTTGGACAGGAGGGGGGATGGCTACACCTTC.

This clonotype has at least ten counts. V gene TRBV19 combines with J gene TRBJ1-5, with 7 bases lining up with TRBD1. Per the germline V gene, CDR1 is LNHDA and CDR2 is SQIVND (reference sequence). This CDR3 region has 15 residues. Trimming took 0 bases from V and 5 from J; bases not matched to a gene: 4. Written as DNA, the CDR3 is TGTGCCAGTAGTATAGATAAAGGGGGCGATCAGCCCCAGCATTTT. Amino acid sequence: CASSIDKGGDQPQHF.